Each of the 19 T cell receptor beta chains below was sequenced from the same sample in a study of CD8+CD57+ T cells in acquired aplastic anemia. Using genomic DNA as the template, TCR beta VDJ and CDR3 profiling was carried out. MiXCR, run by TCRdb on the reads, gives a single entry per CDR3 protein. In the table there are about 210,000 distinct CDR3 sequences, around 60% of which are singletons. The sample comprised sorted CD4+, CD8+, or CD8+CD57+ T cells (not recorded which) from PBMCs. These receptors originate from a human donor in good health.

The CDR3 is CASRDPWEGNEKLFF. CDR3 in DNA: TGTGCCAGCAGGGACCCATGGGAGGGTAATGAAAAACTGTTTTTT. J is TRBJ1-4 and V is TRBV7-6; D uncertain. The CDR3 runs 15 residues. Per the germline V gene, CDR1 is SGHVS and CDR2 is FNYEAQ. V gave up 6 bases and J gave up 4 bases, with 15 bases separating them.

This clonotype has a count of ten or more. The rearrangement uses TRBV9 and TRBJ2-1; 10 bases fit TRBD2. This CDR3 region has 15 residues. Germline values: CDR1 SGDLS, CDR2 YYNGEE. Losses at the gene ends were 4 bases for V and 3 bases for J; bases not matched to a gene: 4. CDR3 bases: TGTGCCAGCAGCAAGAGCGGGAGGGACTACAATGAGCAGTTCTTC. This encodes CASSKSGRDYNEQFF.

This clonotype was picked up many times. The chain recombines TRBV13 with TRBJ1-1, with 9 bases aligning to TRBD1. CDR3 length equals 15 residues. The V gene's germline CDR1 is PRHDT and CDR2 FYEKMQ (reference sequence). Trimming took 4 bases from V and 1 from J; bases not matched to a gene: 4. CDR3 in DNA: TGTGCCAGCAGCTCAGGACAGGGGCCGAACACTGAAGCTTTCTTT. Translating gives CASSSGQGPNTEAFF.

The gene calls are TRBV12-3 or TRBV12-4 and TRBJ2-3, with D possibly matching TRBD2 (6 bases). Between the trimmed V and J ends, which lost 5 bases and 7 bases, there was a span of 13 bases. The CDR3 spans 13 residues. This CDR3 is CASSPTGLYTQYF. The CDR3, as DNA: TGTGCCAGCAGTCCGACGGGACTCTATACGCAGTATTTT.

As concerns this clonotype: Since a much larger clone is just one base distant, this may be a read error. V is TRBV7-6 and J is TRBJ2-7, with 10 bases lining up with TRBD1. This CDR3 spans 15 amino acids. Germline V CDR1 and CDR2: SGHVS, FNYEAQ. The ends lost 6 bases at V and 4 bases at J; junction bases unmatched: 9. In DNA, the CDR3 is TGTGCCAGCAGTGACACGACAGGGGGCACGTACGAGCAGTACTTC. Its protein product is CASSDTTGGTYEQYF.

The table lists this clonotype with many counts. V and J are TRBV20-1 and TRBJ2-5; TRBD2 matches at 7 bases. J gave up 2 bases and V 1 base, and 7 bases lay outside the gene matches. The CDR3 sequence is 15 residues long. Germline V gene sequence: CDR1 DFQATT, CDR2 SNEGSKA (reference sequence). CDR3 sequence reads: CSARVGRGGQETQYF. The CDR3 DNA is TGCAGTGCTAGAGTTGGGAGGGGAGGGCAAGAGACCCAGTACTTC.

Details on this clonotype: Just one base apart from a much larger clone, this may be a read error. The gene calls are TRBV7-2 and TRBJ2-7, with 10 bases identical to TRBD1. CDR1 and CDR2 from the germline V gene are SGHTA and FQGNSA. After removal of 4 bases from V and 5 bases from J, the junction contained 5 bases not matched to a gene. The CDR3 is 14 residues long. The CDR3 nucleotides read TGTGCCAGCAGCTCCGGGACAGGGGTCGACGAGCAGTACTTC. It translates to CASSSGTGVDEQYF.

In its sample, this clonotype was seen many times. The chain employs TRBV4-1 and TRBJ2-6; 7 positions agree with TRBD1. From germline, CDR1 is MGHRA and CDR2 YSYEKL. V was pared by 0 bases and J by 4 bases, with 9 bases of the junction left unmatched. The CDR3 runs 18 residues. The CDR3 spells CASSQESGQINGANVLTF. Here the CDR3 DNA reads TGCGCCAGCAGCCAAGAATCGGGACAGATAAACGGGGCCAACGTCCTGACTTTC.

For the CDR3, the DNA is TGTGCCAGCAGGGATCGGACAGGGGGATCCTATAATTCACCCCTCCACTTT. This sequence encodes CASRDRTGGSYNSPLHF. The chain employs TRBV7-9 and TRBJ1-6; 10 nucleotides agree with TRBD1. J lost 1 base, V lost 6 bases, and 6 bases had no gene match. The CDR3 totals 17 residues. CDR1 and CDR2 from the germline V gene are SEHNR and FQNEAQ (reference sequence).

This rearrangement joins TRBV29-1 to TRBJ1-2, with TRBD1 identical over 8 bases. The CDR3 is 14 residues long. The V gene's germline CDR1 is SQVTM and CDR2 ANQGSEA. After removal of 7 bases from V and 3 bases from J, the junction contained 10 bases not matched to a gene. DNA of the CDR3: TGCAGCGCTGTTGCGCAGGGGGCCGACTATGGCTACACCTTC. Translating it yields CSAVAQGADYGYTF.

This clonotype was recorded at least ten times. The chain recombines TRBV7-2 with TRBJ2-7; tentatively, D is TRBD2 (5 bases). The CDR3 consists of 11 residues. The V gene lost 4 bases and the J gene lost 5 bases, with 6 bases spanning the gap. CDR1 and CDR2 from the germline V gene are SGHTA and FQGNSA. The CDR3 DNA reads as TGTGCCAGCAGCTCCGGGGACGAGCAGTACTTC. Translating it yields CASSSGDEQYF.

The chain couples TRBV27 to TRBJ2-7; D possibly uses TRBD1 or TRBD2 (7 bases each). Per germline, CDR1 MNHEY and CDR2 SMNVEV (reference sequence). The CDR3 extends over 16 amino acids. V gave up 5 bases and J gave up 4 bases, with 21 bases separating them. The DNA for the CDR3 is TGTGCCAGCAGTATAAGCGGGACAGCTCATACTTACGAGCAGTACTTC. Its protein product is CASSISGTAHTYEQYF.

In this sample, this clonotype turned up many times. The chain uses TRBV10-3 and TRBJ1-5, with D unresolved. Germline V gene lookup returns CDR1 ENHRY and CDR2 SYGVKD. CDR3 length: 15 residues. V gave up 0 bases and J gave up 4 bases, with 10 bases separating them. The CDR3 sequence is CAISESSQPNQPQHF. Here the CDR3 DNA reads TGTGCCATCAGTGAGTCAAGCCAGCCTAATCAGCCCCAGCATTTT.

The chain employs TRBV12-3 or TRBV12-4 and TRBJ2-7, with 11 bases fitting TRBD1. The CDR3 contains 13 residues. V dropped 2 bases and J dropped 12; count of bases not matched to a gene: 6. This CDR3 is CASSLQGQGERYF. The CDR3 DNA reads TGTGCCAGCAGTTTACAGGGACAGGGGGAGAGGTACTTC.

This chain uses TRBV20-1 with TRBJ2-5; 9 positions match TRBD1. Germline V gives CDR1 DFQATT, CDR2 SNEGSKA (reference sequence). This CDR3 is built from 15 residues. V lost 0 bases and J lost 4; bases outside the gene matches: 6. CDR3 DNA sequence: TGCAGTGCTAGAGACGGGTCGACAGGGGGAGAGACCCAGTACTTC. It encodes CSARDGSTGGETQYF.

On this clonotype itself: In this CDR3 the conserved last residue, phenylalanine or tryptophan, is missing, so a read error is likely. The limits of the CDR3 on the DNA are not certain, so only TCRdb's listed CDR3 is given. The CDR3 spells CASSLAGGTAVYI. The chain has TRBV5-1 and TRBJ1-6; the table gives TRBD1 as D, unverified against the DNA. The CDR3 comprises 13 residues, both ends counted. The V gene's germline CDR1 is SGHRS and CDR2 YFSETQ.

This clonotype was seen more than once but under ten times. The chain has TRBV20-1 and TRBJ2-2; 10 positions agree with TRBD2. The CDR3 covers 15 residues. The germline gives CDR1 DFQATT, CDR2 SNEGSKA (reference sequence). With V trimmed by 2 bases and J by 7 bases, 7 bases remained unmatched. The CDR3 reads CSARPSGSMIGELFF. CDR3 sequence (DNA): TGCAGTGCTAGACCTAGCGGGAGTATGATCGGGGAGCTGTTTTTT.

This chain uses TRBV10-3 with TRBJ2-1; 13 bases line up with TRBD2. V was pared by 5 bases and J by 5 bases, with 12 bases of the junction left unmatched. Germline values: CDR1 ENHRY, CDR2 SYGVKD. This CDR3 is built from 18 residues. The CDR3 reads CAISKGPGLAGLNNEQFF. DNA for the CDR3: TGTGCCATCAGTAAGGGACCGGGACTAGCGGGACTAAACAATGAGCAGTTCTTC.

This clonotype was seen more than once but under ten times. The chain uses TRBV6-4 and TRBJ2-6, with D unresolved. The CDR3 totals 15 residues. Germline V gives CDR1 MRHNA, CDR2 SNTAGT. Deletions cut 2 bases from V and 0 bases from J, with 5 bases between. CDR3 in DNA: TGTGCCAGCAGTGACGTTACCTCTGGGGCCAACGTCCTGACTTTC. It is translated as CASSDVTSGANVLTF.